The T cell receptor beta chain described here comes from a study of T-cell reconstitution after alpha-beta-depleted transplantation in children. V lost 3 bases to trimming and J lost 7 bases, with 13 bases between them. The CDR3 consists of 13 residues. Construction of the TCRbeta library involved unique molecular identifiers. In TCRdb, the PCR reads were re-called with MiXCR into one record per CDR3 protein. The sample includes 200,000 to 250,000 distinct CDR3 sequences, approximately 11% of them seen just once. The table lists this clonotype with many counts. The antigen is undetermined. Study-level points and caveats: A year had passed since transplant, and T-cell counts and diversity by then came mostly from newly produced T cells. Surviving thymic progenitors and recipient T cells were the source of high TCRbeta diversity at day 60 in some patients. Where alpha-beta T cells came from about two months after transplant was reportedly several hundred expanded graft clones.

The chain employs TRBV12-3 or TRBV12-4 and TRBJ2-7; perhaps TRBD1 as D (5 bases). The material was PBMCs, obtained before TCRalphabeta/CD19-depleted stem cell transplant. The receptor was isolated from a child less than two years old with acute myeloid leukemia, due to receive a stem cell transplant. The CDR3 coding sequence is TGTGCCAGCAGTTTTTCAGGACACCTAGAGCAGTACTTC. Protein sequence: CASSFSGHLEQYF.